These 30 T cell receptor beta chains were sequenced from one sample in a study of CD8 T cells in Susac syndrome. Reverse transcription of roughly 0.45 to 1 ug RNA was performed with random hexamers. TCRdb used MiXCR to reprocess the immunoSEQ multiplex PCR reads, holding one entry per CDR3 protein. The sample consists of almost 450,000 distinct CDR3 sequences, around 83% of them appearing once. Sequencing was carried out using CD8+ T cells from PBMCs. Every receptor here comes from a human donor with multiple sclerosis.

CDR3 sequence: CASSYTSQSTDTQYF. The CDR3 region has the DNA TGTGCCAGCAGTTACACGAGTCAGAGCACAGATACGCAGTATTTT. This chain uses TRBV6-6 with TRBJ2-3; D uncertain. CDR3 length equals 15 residues. V dropped 2 bases and J dropped 0 bases, with 9 bases sitting between them. The germline CDR1 and CDR2 sequences are MNHNY and SVGAGI (reference sequence).

The chain couples TRBV6-1 to TRBJ1-5; 7 nucleotides agree with TRBD1. The CDR3 contains 14 residues. The germline gives CDR1 MNHNS, CDR2 SASEGT. Trimming took 10 bases from V and 4 from J; bases not matched to a gene: 10. CDR3 DNA: TGTGCCACCTCATCACAGGGGCTTAATCAGCCCCAGCATTTT. Translated: CATSSQGLNQPQHF.

V usage is TRBV6-5 and J usage is TRBJ2-1; D is possibly TRBD2 (7 bases). Germline-derived CDR1 and CDR2 are MNHEY and SVGAGI. The length of the CDR3 is 15 residues. V lost 6 bases to trimming and J lost 4 bases, with 16 bases between them. The CDR3 loop reads CASRSGGGVYNEQFF. The CDR3 coding sequence is TGTGCCAGCAGGTCGGGCGGGGGCGTGTACAATGAGCAGTTCTTC.

The CDR3 here is CASSFPGYSYNEQFF. CDR3 DNA: TGTGCCAGCAGCTTCCCAGGCTACTCCTACAATGAGCAGTTCTTC. The chain carries TRBV7-9 and TRBJ2-1, with unresolved D. This CDR3 has 15 amino acids. Trimming removed 3 bases at V and 0 bases at J, with 9 bases between. Germline CDR1 reads SEHNR; CDR2 reads FQNEAQ (reference sequence).

This clonotype was found once. The rearrangement uses TRBV4-1 and TRBJ1-1; D gene unclear. The germline CDR1 and CDR2 sequences are MGHRA and YSYEKL. V was cut by 0 bases and J by 8 bases, with 7 bases left in between. The length of the CDR3 is 12 residues. CDR3 DNA sequence: TGCGCCAGCAGCCAAGACTTTTTGGAAGCTTTCTTT. Translating gives CASSQDFLEAFF.

The chain combines TRBV4-1 with TRBJ2-3; D is unclear. The CDR3 has 17 residues. Trimming left V 0 bases short and J 0 bases short, with 13 bases between. CDR1 and CDR2 (germline): MGHRA, YSYEKL. The CDR3 spells CASSQDGTASSTDTQYF. The CDR3 nucleotides are TGCGCCAGCAGCCAAGATGGCACTGCATCTAGCACAGATACGCAGTATTTT.

This chain joins TRBV6-5 and TRBJ2-2; D perhaps matches TRBD2 (5 bases). V shed 0 bases and J shed 7 bases, with 18 bases lying between them. This CDR3 is built from 17 residues. Germline CDR1 reads MNHEY; CDR2 reads SVGAGI. The CDR3 loop reads CASSYSIAGILVGELFF. The CDR3 DNA reads as TGTGCCAGCAGTTACTCGATCGCCGGGATTCTAGTCGGGGAGCTGTTTTTT.

This chain connects TRBV3-1 to TRBJ2-3; the match to TRBD1 covers 7 bases. With 0 bases clipped from V and 10 bases from J, the junction kept 10 bases outside the gene matches. Germline CDR1 reads LGHDT; CDR2 reads YNNKEL (reference sequence). The length of the CDR3 is 15 residues. The CDR3 bases are TGTGCCAGCAGCCAAGATCAGAGTGGGGACAGCGCGCAGTATTTT. Amino acid sequence: CASSQDQSGDSAQYF.

V and J are TRBV28 and TRBJ2-1; no firm D call. CDR1 MDHEN and CDR2 SYDVKM come from the germline V gene. Trimming stripped 5 bases from V and 4 bases from J, with 21 bases between. CDR3 length equals 17 residues. The CDR3 sequence is CASSPPFMLDSYNEQFF. The CDR3 DNA is TGTGCCAGCAGTCCTCCCTTTATGTTGGATTCGTACAATGAGCAGTTCTTC.

This sequence joins TRBV16 and TRBJ1-3, with D perhaps TRBD1 (6 bases). This CDR3 has 16 amino acids. Germline-derived CDR1 and CDR2 are KGHSY and FQNENV. V was shortened by 4 bases and J by 4 bases, with 17 bases between the two germline ends. The CDR3 loop is CASSLGHISEGNTIYF. In DNA form, the CDR3 reads TGTGCCAGCAGCCTGGGACACATCTCTGAGGGAAACACCATATATTTT.

The chain couples TRBV6-5 to TRBJ2-7; D may correspond to TRBD1 or TRBD2 (5 bases each). Germline CDR1 is MNHEY and CDR2 is SVGAGI. V lost 11 bases to trimming and J lost 4 bases, with 18 bases between them. CDR3 size: 13 residues. The CDR3: CAGRGGGPYEQYF. CDR3 in DNA: TGTGCCGGCCGGGGCGGCGGGCCTTACGAGCAGTACTTC.

This rearrangement joins TRBV13 to TRBJ2-5; 8 nucleotides match TRBD2. V gave up 3 bases and J gave up 7 bases; unmatched junction bases: 7. The CDR3 has 14 amino acids. The germline V gene encodes CDR1 PRHDT and CDR2 FYEKMQ (reference sequence). The CDR3 is CASSFSGGPGTQYF. The CDR3 nucleotides are TGTGCCAGCAGCTTCAGCGGGGGCCCCGGGACCCAGTACTTC.

This chain uses TRBV18 with TRBJ1-4, with 12 positions matching TRBD1. The CDR3 covers 22 residues. The trim removed 3 bases at V and 0 bases at J, leaving 17 bases unmatched. Looked up from germline, CDR1 is KGHSH and CDR2 is LQKENI. CDR3 region: CASSPRVPGQGAGIATNEKLFF. For the CDR3, the DNA is TGTGCCAGCTCACCTCGGGTGCCGGGACAGGGGGCCGGGATTGCAACTAATGAAAAACTGTTTTTT. Based on the CDR3 plus reference TRBV18 and TRBJ1-4, the full variable domain is NAGVMQNPRHLVRRRGQEARLRCSPMKGHSHVYWYRQLPEEGLKFMVYLQKENIIDESGMPKERFSAEFPKEGPSILRIQQVVRGDSAAYFCASSPRVPGQGAGIATNEKLFFGSGTQLSVL.

The J gene is TRBJ1-1, the V gene TRBV10-2, with TRBD1 as a possible D gene (5 bases). The CDR3 extends over 15 amino acids. Trimming removed 5 bases from V and 6 bases from J, with 19 bases in between. Germline CDR1 WSHSY, CDR2 SAAADI. CDR3 region: CASSSPSTAASEAFF. The CDR3 DNA reads as TGCGCCAGCAGTTCACCATCGACAGCGGCTTCTGAAGCTTTCTTT.

The chain carries TRBV7-9 and TRBJ2-1, with TRBD1 matching 9 bases. Germline V gene sequence: CDR1 SEHNR, CDR2 FQNEAQ (reference sequence). Trimming cost V 3 bases and J 3 bases; bases outside gene matches: 3. The length of the CDR3 is 15 residues. CDR3 nucleotides: TGTGCCAGCAGCTTCCGGGACAGGGACTACAATGAGCAGTTCTTC. Protein sequence: CASSFRDRDYNEQFF.

This chain links TRBV3-1 with TRBJ2-1; the match to TRBD2 covers 9 bases. The CDR3 has 15 amino acids. Trimming removed 8 bases from V and 6 bases from J; junction bases left unmatched: 11. Germline V gene sequence: CDR1 LGHDT, CDR2 YNNKEL (reference sequence). The CDR3 is CASVDSGRPSNEQFF. CDR3 in DNA: TGTGCCAGCGTTGATAGCGGGAGACCTTCCAATGAGCAGTTCTTC.

V usage is TRBV5-4 and J usage is TRBJ2-3, with TRBD2 matching over 10 bases. The V and J ends lost 5 bases and 6 bases, in that order; junction bases with no gene match: 3. The CDR3 totals 13 residues. Germline CDR1 and CDR2: SGHNT and YYREEE (reference sequence). The CDR3 reads CASRPSGSDTQYF. DNA of the CDR3: TGTGCCAGCAGGCCTAGCGGGAGTGATACGCAGTATTTT.

V is TRBV6-2 or TRBV6-3 and J is TRBJ2-1; possible D gene TRBD1, 5 bases. Germline V CDR1 and CDR2: MNHEY, SVGEGT. The CDR3 is made up of 15 amino acids. Deletions cut 0 bases from V and 2 bases from J, with 8 bases between. The CDR3 region has the DNA TGTGCCAGCAGTTACTCGGGGCAACCCTACAATGAGCAGTTCTTC. Its translation is CASSYSGQPYNEQFF.

V and J are TRBV6-5 and TRBJ2-5, with D perhaps matching TRBD1 (6 bases). This CDR3 region has 14 residues. Germline V CDR1 and CDR2: MNHEY, SVGAGI. V was cut by 1 base and J by 4 bases, with 10 bases left in between. CDR3 sequence reads: CASSYLQGPETQYF. The CDR3 DNA follows: TGTGCCAGCAGTTACTTACAGGGACCAGAGACCCAGTACTTC.

This chain uses TRBV28 with TRBJ2-2; 9 bases are shared with TRBD1. The CDR3 covers 16 residues. Germline V gene sequence: CDR1 MDHEN, CDR2 SYDVKM. The J segment lost 7 bases and the V segment lost 6 bases, leaving 12 bases of the junction unmatched. The CDR3 DNA reads as TGTGCCAGCAGACAACGACAGGGGGTAGCTGTCGGGGAGCTGTTTTTT. Its protein product is CASRQRQGVAVGELFF. Full variable domain (outside the CDR3, taken from reference TRBV28 and TRBJ2-2): DVKVTQSSRYLVKRTGEKVFLECVQDMDHENMFWYRQDPGLGLRLIYFSYDVKMKEKGDIPEGYSVSREKKERFSLILESASTNQTSMYLCASRQRQGVAVGELFFGEGSRLTVL.

This chain's CDR3 is CASSQGGAWGNTGELFF. Here the CDR3 DNA reads TGCGCCAGCAGCCAAGGGGGTGCGTGGGGAAACACCGGGGAGCTGTTTTTT. J is TRBJ2-2 and V is TRBV4-1, with unresolved D. This CDR3 spans 17 amino acids. CDR1 is MGHRA, CDR2 YSYEKL, per germline. V was pared by 1 base and J by 2 bases, with 14 bases between.

This sequence joins TRBV28 and TRBJ2-7; 9 nucleotides line up with TRBD2. Per the germline V gene, CDR1 is MDHEN and CDR2 is SYDVKM. J lost 5 bases, V lost 1 base, and 12 bases had no gene match. The CDR3 is 17 amino acids. CDR3 coding DNA: TGTGCCAGCAGTTTATCATCGCTAGCGGGATCGGCGAACGAGCAGTACTTC. Its protein is CASSLSSLAGSANEQYF.

This clonotype showed up just once. The chain links TRBV7-9 to TRBJ2-6, with D possibly TRBD2 on 7 matching bases. The CDR3 runs to 16 residues. The V end was cut by 5 bases, the J end by 2 bases, with 13 bases between. Germline lookup yields CDR1 SEHNR and CDR2 FQNEAQ (reference sequence). The CDR3: CASSQAGAAGANVLTF. The CDR3 DNA reads as TGTGCCAGCAGCCAGGCGGGGGCTGCTGGGGCCAACGTCCTGACTTTC.

The CDR3 loop is CASSEMGDTEAFF. The CDR3 DNA follows: TGTGCCAGCAGTGAAATGGGAGACACTGAAGCTTTCTTT. The chain combines TRBV2 with TRBJ1-1; D is uncertain. Germline CDR1 and CDR2: SNHLY and FYNNEI. Trimming took 2 bases from V and 3 from J, leaving 7 bases between them. The CDR3 is made up of 13 amino acids.

V is TRBV4-2 and J is TRBJ2-7; D call uncertain. V shed 4 bases and J shed 5 bases, with 21 bases lying between them. CDR3 size: 16 residues. Per the germline V gene, CDR1 is LGHNA and CDR2 is YNFKEQ. This chain's CDR3 is CASSPEPGSVPHEQYF. CDR3 nucleotide sequence: TGTGCCAGCAGCCCGGAACCGGGCTCCGTCCCCCACGAGCAGTACTTC.

The CDR3 nucleotides read TGTGCCAGCAGTTTCACGGGACAGGACATCTACGAGCAGTACTTC. Translated: CASSFTGQDIYEQYF. The chain has TRBV28 and TRBJ2-7; 8 nucleotides line up with TRBD1. After removal of 3 bases from V and 3 bases from J, the junction contained 7 bases not matched to a gene. The CDR3 totals 15 residues. Germline loops: CDR1 MDHEN, CDR2 SYDVKM.

This clonotype was observed a single time. This rearrangement joins TRBV3-1 to TRBJ2-2; 10 bases map to TRBD2. Looked up from germline, CDR1 is LGHDT and CDR2 is YNNKEL (reference sequence). V was clipped by 5 bases and J by 4 bases; unmatched bases: 16. The CDR3 runs to 19 residues. The CDR3 here is CASSFNPGVSGGATGELFF. Here the CDR3 DNA reads TGTGCCAGCAGCTTCAACCCTGGTGTAAGCGGGGGGGCCACCGGGGAGCTGTTTTTT.

The chain uses TRBV5-4 and TRBJ2-7; the D is unclear. CDR1 SGHNT and CDR2 YYREEE come from the germline V gene (reference sequence). Trimming took off 2 bases at V and 4 bases at J, with 19 bases between the two ends. The CDR3 length is 16 residues. DNA for the CDR3: TGTGCCAGCAGCTTAAGCCGGATTGGGCTAGATTACGAGCAGTACTTC. Translated, it gives CASSLSRIGLDYEQYF. The full variable domain, with the rest looked up from reference TRBV5-4 and TRBJ2-7, is ETGVTQSPTHLIKTRGQQVTLRCSSQSGHNTVSWYQQALGQGPQFIFQYYREEENGRGNFPPRFSGLQFPNYSSELNVNALELDDSALYLCASSLSRIGLDYEQYFGPGTRLTVT.

The rearrangement uses TRBV10-1 and TRBJ2-5; TRBD2 is a possible D gene (5 bases). The CDR3 loop spans 14 amino acids. The V and J ends lost 4 bases and 5 bases respectively, with 14 bases between them. The germline V gene encodes CDR1 WNHNN and CDR2 SYGVQD (reference sequence). The chain's CDR3 is CASSALRDEETQYF. In nucleotides, the CDR3 is TGCGCCAGCAGTGCTCTACGGGATGAGGAGACCCAGTACTTC.

This clonotype has only a few counts. V and J are TRBV6-1 and TRBJ1-2; tentative D call: TRBD1 (6 bases). Germline CDR1 and CDR2: MNHNS and SASEGT. There are 11 residues in the CDR3. The V end lost 5 bases, the J end lost 10 bases, and 11 bases lay between the germline ends. The CDR3 bases are TGTGCCAGCAGTCCGGGGGCTTTCTACACCTTC. This sequence encodes CASSPGAFYTF.